This record looks at one T cell receptor (beta chain) sequence and its context. The antigen is unknown. The junction differs from germline at one of its ends, possibly a read error. The germline gives CDR1 MNHNY, CDR2 SVGAGI (reference sequence). The CDR3 extends over 16 amino acids. The data belong to a study of early T cells in non-severe SARS-CoV-2 infection. Across the study: Whole-blood bulk RNA, unsorted, was sequenced, and chains were unpaired. Overall study findings and caveats: There was a bias toward anti-spike CD8 responses in VDJdb matching, which missed private and CD4 specificities.

Each single cDNA molecule received a unique molecular identifier. Each CDR3 protein is one row after TCRdb ran MiXCR on the 5' RACE reads. In the table there are 35,000 to 55,000 distinct CDR3 sequences, about a quarter of which are singletons. Sequencing was performed on whole blood, taken at baseline. The V call is TRBV6-6, the J call TRBJ1-1, with D tentatively TRBD1 (6 bases). The TCR comes from an adult who was a healthcare worker with PCR-confirmed SARS-CoV-2 infection or an uninfected control (not recorded which). Written as DNA, the CDR3 is TGTGCCAGCAGTCCCATCCAGGGGAGGGTTAACACTAAAGCTTTCTTT. Amino acids: CASSPIQGRVNTKAFF.